These 6 T cell receptor beta chains share one sample of origin, sequenced in a study of monozygotic twins with inflammatory bowel disease. From the 5' RACE reads, TCRdb lists one entry per CDR3 protein and no DNA. The sample has around 450,000 distinct CDR3 sequences. Material: blood. Receptors originate from a human donor with ulcerative colitis or Crohn's disease, or a healthy co-twin of an affected twin (not recorded which).

This chain uses TRBV28 with TRBJ2-1; no DNA is available, so the TRBD1 call from TCRdb remains unchecked. The CDR3 sequence is 14 residues long. Germline CDR1 is MDHEN and CDR2 is SYDVKM. The CDR3 protein is CASRGTGLYNEQFF.

The chain carries TRBV5-1 and TRBJ1-1. Germline V gene data show CDR1 as SGHRS and CDR2 as YFSETQ. The CDR3 contains 14 residues. CDR3 in amino acids: CASSLGRVNTEAFF. Together with reference TRBV5-1 and TRBJ1-1, the CDR3 gives the full variable domain: KAGVTQTPRYLIKTRGQQVTLSCSPISGHRSVSWYQQTPGQGLQFLFEYFSETQRNKGNFPGRFSGRQFSNSRSEMNVSTLELGDSALYLCASSLGRVNTEAFFGQGTRLTVV.

This chain joins TRBV18 and TRBJ2-7; TCRdb picks TRBD1, but there is no DNA to check that call. Germline V gene sequence: CDR1 KGHSH, CDR2 LQKENI. The CDR3 runs 15 residues. Here the CDR3 reads CASSYQSGGNYEQYF.

This rearrangement joins TRBV7-9 to TRBJ1-1. The germline V gene encodes CDR1 SEHNR and CDR2 FQNEAQ (reference sequence). The CDR3 runs 17 residues. The chain's CDR3 is CASSFLVRGSKNTEAFF. Full variable domain (rest looked up from reference TRBV7-9 and TRBJ1-1): DTGVSQNPRHKITKRGQNVTFRCDPISEHNRLYWYRQTLGQGPEFLTYFQNEAQLEKSRLLSDRFSAERPKGSFSTLEIQRTEQGDSAMYLCASSFLVRGSKNTEAFFGQGTRLTVV.

The V gene is TRBV5-1, the J gene TRBJ1-1. CDR1 is SGHRS and CDR2 is YFSETQ in the germline V gene. This CDR3 has 15 residues. The CDR3 is CASSSLGDTNTEAFF.

This chain links TRBV7-8 with TRBJ2-3; the D call from TCRdb, TRBD2, cannot be confirmed without DNA. The CDR3 runs to 17 residues. CDR1 SGHVS and CDR2 FQNEAQ come from the germline V gene. The chain's CDR3 is CASSLARLAALTDTQYF.